Listed below are T cell receptor beta chains from one sample, sequenced in a study of response to subunit inactivated influenza vaccine. From the RT-PCR reads, TCRdb called clonotypes with MiXCR, one entry per CDR3 protein. The table lists fewer than 800,000 distinct CDR3 sequences, around a sixth of them singletons. The source material was PBMCs from blood, sampled less than 13 days after vaccination. Receptor source: a man between 50 and 59 years old who received an inactivated influenza vaccine. The CDR3 runs from the conserved cysteine through the conserved F or W. A D gene is named only where the DNA matches it firmly. Expanded clones get a size class; other rows say once, few or many, or leave the size out.

j_call v_call d_call clone_size cdr3_aa cdr3_nt
TRBJ2-1 TRBV2 TRBD1 . CASTGDSQGNEQFF TGTGCCAGCACCGGGGACAGTCAAGGGAATGAGCAGTTCTTC
TRBJ2-1 TRBV4-3 . few CASSQEWDSALNEQFF TGCGCCAGCAGCCAAGAGTGGGACTCCGCTTTGAATGAGCAGTTCTTC
TRBJ2-5 TRBV7-9 . . CASSPKGGLGETQYF TGTGCCAGCAGCCCAAAAGGAGGGCTAGGGGAGACCCAGTACTTC
TRBJ1-1 TRBV7-2 . . CASSLTGGSATEAFF TGTGCCAGCAGCTTGACGGGAGGTTCGGCCACTGAAGCTTTCTTT
TRBJ2-7 TRBV20-1 . few CSARDRRGGPYEQYF TGCAGTGCTAGAGATCGAAGGGGGGGCCCCTACGAGCAGTACTTC
TRBJ2-1 TRBV12-3/TRBV12-4 . few CASSLYRRAYNEQFF TGTGCCAGCAGTTTATACAGGAGGGCCTACAATGAGCAGTTCTTC
TRBJ2-1 TRBV6-5 TRBD2 . CASSYSGLAGGNNEQFF TGTGCCAGCAGTTACTCGGGACTAGCGGGGGGCAACAATGAGCAGTTCTTC
TRBJ1-1 TRBV19 . . CASSERTQASGAFF TGTGCCAGTAGTGAGAGAACACAGGCTTCGGGAGCTTTCTTT
TRBJ1-2 TRBV4-3 TRBD1 . CASSPTDRSHGYTF TGCGCCAGCAGCCCCACGGACAGGAGCCATGGCTACACCTTC
TRBJ2-5 TRBV3-1 . many CASSQSTGAGETQYF TGTGCCAGCAGCCAATCAACGGGTGCAGGAGAGACCCAGTACTTC